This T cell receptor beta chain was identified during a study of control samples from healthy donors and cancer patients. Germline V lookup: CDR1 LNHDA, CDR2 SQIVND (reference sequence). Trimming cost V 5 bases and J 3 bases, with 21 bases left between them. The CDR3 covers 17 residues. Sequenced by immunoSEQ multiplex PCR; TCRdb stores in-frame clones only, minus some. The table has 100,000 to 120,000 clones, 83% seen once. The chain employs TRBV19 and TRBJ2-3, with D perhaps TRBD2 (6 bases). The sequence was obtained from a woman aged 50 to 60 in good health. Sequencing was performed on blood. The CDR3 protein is CASSARDSWKATDTQYF. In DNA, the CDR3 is TGTGCCAGTAGTGCCCGGGACTCGTGGAAAGCGACAGATACGCAGTATTTT.